The 16 T cell receptor beta chains below all came from one sample that was sequenced in a study of T cell responses to AZD1222 COVID-19 vaccine. Assay: immunoSEQ multiplex PCR; the TCRdb copy retains only in-frame clones and omits some. There are some 170,000 clones in the sample; roughly nine tenths occur only once, and 1.5% to 2% lies in the top ten. Material: peripheral blood, obtained on day 0 of AZD1222 vaccination. The receptors originated from an adult in good health.

Note on this clone: An end of the junction does not agree with germline; a read error may underlie this. The chain has TRBV7-7 and TRBJ2-2; D is possibly TRBD2 (5 bases). Germline-derived CDR1 and CDR2 are SSHAT and FNYEAQ (reference sequence). There are 15 residues in the CDR3. The DNA for the CDR3 is TGTGCTAGCAGCCCCGGGGTCTTTCCCACCGGGGAGCTGTTTTTT. Its translation: CASSPGVFPTGELFF.

The chain is built from TRBV29-1 and TRBJ2-1; 10 bases are a match to TRBD1. The ends lost 2 bases at V and 9 bases at J; junction bases unmatched: 7. CDR3 size: 14 residues. Germline V gives CDR1 SQVTM, CDR2 ANQGSEA. The CDR3 DNA sequence: TGCAGCGTTGAAAGCACCGGGACAGGGGTTGAGCAGTTCTTC. Translation gives CSVESTGTGVEQFF.

The J gene is TRBJ2-1, the V gene TRBV24-1; the match to TRBD2 covers 7 bases. Germline V gives CDR1 KGHDR, CDR2 SFDVKD. The V segment lost 9 bases and the J segment 10 bases; nucleotides outside the gene matches: 14. This CDR3 has 14 residues. CDR3 DNA: TGTGCCACCGGGAGGGACTACCCCAAGCAGGAGCAGTTCTTC. Translation gives CATGRDYPKQEQFF.

The chain combines TRBV9 with TRBJ2-2, with D tentatively TRBD1 or TRBD2 (5 bases each). The CDR3 covers 16 residues. V lost 2 bases and J 6 bases, leaving 17 bases between the germline ends. The germline CDR1 and CDR2 sequences are SGDLS and YYNGEE. CDR3 protein: CASSVLSWDPAGELFF. In DNA, the CDR3 is TGTGCCAGCAGCGTCCTTTCGTGGGACCCCGCCGGGGAGCTGTTTTTT. The complete variable domain, with remaining parts taken from reference TRBV9 and TRBJ2-2, reads DSGVTQTPKHLITATGQRVTLRCSPRSGDLSVYWYQQSLDQGLQFLIQYYNGEERAKGNILERFSAQQFPDLHSELNLSSLELGDSALYFCASSVLSWDPAGELFFGEGSRLTVL.

V usage is TRBV10-2 and J usage is TRBJ2-7, with 7 bases lining up with TRBD1. Trimming at V came to 7 bases and at J to 1 base, leaving 7 bases not matched to a gene. The CDR3 runs to 14 residues. Germline CDR1 is WSHSY and CDR2 is SAAADI. The CDR3 DNA is TGCGCCAGCACCTCGACAGGGACGTCCTACGAGCAGTACTTC. Translating gives CASTSTGTSYEQYF.

This clone was seen a handful of times. The J gene is TRBJ1-5, the V gene TRBV7-6; D gene ambiguous. The V gene's germline CDR1 is SGHVS and CDR2 FNYEAQ. Trimming cost V 3 bases and J 0 bases, with 24 bases left between them. This CDR3 contains 20 residues. The CDR3 reads CASSFAVGLMGPNSNQPQHF. DNA of the CDR3: TGTGCCAGCAGCTTCGCGGTTGGCCTCATGGGCCCCAATAGCAATCAGCCCCAGCATTTT.

The gene calls are TRBV3-1 (or the pseudogene TRBV3-2) and TRBJ1-5; 7 bases match TRBD1. V was pared by 3 bases and J by 6 bases, with 8 bases of the junction left unmatched. CDR1 LGHDT and CDR2 YNNKEL come from the germline V gene (reference sequence). The CDR3 extends over 15 amino acids. CDR3 sequence (DNA): TGTGCCAGCAGCCAGGGCTACAGGGACAGTCAGCCCCAGCATTTT. This codes for CASSQGYRDSQPQHF.

This chain joins TRBV4-3 and TRBJ2-3, with 10 bases aligning to TRBD2. V shed 4 bases, J shed 5 bases, and the junction held 12 bases outside the gene matches. CDR1 is LGHNA and CDR2 is YSLEER in the germline V gene. The CDR3 totals 17 residues. DNA for the CDR3: TGCGCCAGCAGCCGATATCGGAGCGGGGGGGCTGGAGATACGCAGTATTTT. It translates to CASSRYRSGGAGDTQYF.

CDR3 sequence: CASSRFFTPDRGRETQYF. The CDR3 DNA reads as TGTGCCAGCAGCCGTTTCTTTACCCCGGACAGGGGGCGAGAGACCCAGTACTTC. J is TRBJ2-5 and V is TRBV5-4, with TRBD1 matching 11 bases. The CDR3 is made up of 18 amino acids. V lost 4 bases to trimming and J lost 4 bases; unmatched junction nucleotides: 15. Germline assignment: CDR1 SGHNT and CDR2 YYREEE (reference sequence).

The chain links TRBV5-4 to TRBJ2-1, with TRBD2 matching over 11 bases. V trimming: 0 bases; J trimming: 8 bases; junction bases outside the gene matches: 7. CDR1 SGHNT and CDR2 YYREEE come from the germline V gene (reference sequence). This CDR3 has 16 amino acids. CDR3 loop: CASSLGLAGGMHEQFF. The DNA of the CDR3 is TGTGCCAGCAGCTTGGGGCTAGCGGGGGGAATGCATGAGCAGTTCTTC.

The chain carries TRBV9 and TRBJ1-3, with 7 bases fitting TRBD1. Germline V gives CDR1 SGDLS, CDR2 YYNGEE. CDR3 length: 16 residues. The V and J ends lost 4 bases and 0 bases, in that order; junction bases with no gene match: 7. The CDR3, as DNA: TGTGCCAGCAGCTCCGGGACAGCAGGCTCTGGAAACACCATATATTTT. Amino acids: CASSSGTAGSGNTIYF.

The genes are TRBV2 and TRBJ1-5; no reliable D call. V was clipped by 0 bases and J by 4 bases, with 16 bases between them. Germline values: CDR1 SNHLY, CDR2 FYNNEI. CDR3 length: 17 amino acids. CDR3 nucleotide sequence: TGTGCCAGCAGTGAAGCGCTCGTTTATGGCCCAAATCAGCCCCAGCATTTT. It yields the protein CASSEALVYGPNQPQHF.

This chain joins TRBV2 and TRBJ1-2; 9 positions match TRBD1. The V segment lost 3 bases and the J segment 5 bases; nucleotides outside the gene matches: 4. The CDR3 has 14 amino acids. CDR1 and CDR2 from the germline V gene are SNHLY and FYNNEI. Here the CDR3 reads CASSEGTGRYGYTF. CDR3 DNA sequence: TGTGCCAGCAGTGAGGGGACAGGGCGGTATGGCTACACCTTC. Looking up the rest from reference TRBV2 and TRBJ1-2 gives the full variable domain: EPEVTQTPSHQVTQMGQEVILRCVPISNHLYFYWYRQILGQKVEFLVSFYNNEISEKSEIFDDQFSVERPDGSNFTLKIRSTKLEDSAMYFCASSEGTGRYGYTFGSGTRLTVV.

This chain connects TRBV7-2 to TRBJ1-4, with D possibly matching TRBD1 (5 bases). The germline gives CDR1 SGHTA, CDR2 FQGNSA. V was trimmed by 5 bases and J by 8 bases, leaving 15 bases between them. This CDR3 contains 14 residues. CDR3 residues: CASSRGGVWEKLFF. The DNA for the CDR3 is TGTGCCAGCAGCCGGGGCGGGGTTTGGGAAAAACTGTTTTTT.

This sequence joins TRBV9 and TRBJ2-1, with a tentative D call TRBD2 (6 bases). Trimming took 3 bases from V and 15 from J, leaving 25 bases between them. There are 15 residues in the CDR3. Germline V gene sequence: CDR1 SGDLS, CDR2 YYNGEE. This chain's CDR3 is CASSAGLQSLMAPFF. CDR3 sequence (DNA): TGTGCCAGCAGCGCGGGACTCCAAAGCCTTATGGCGCCGTTCTTC.

The chain is built from TRBV7-9 and TRBJ1-4; 8 positions agree with TRBD1. The CDR3 spans 14 residues. Germline CDR1 reads SEHNR; CDR2 reads FQNEAQ (reference sequence). V was clipped by 5 bases and J by 8 bases; unmatched bases: 7. CDR3 bases: TGTGCCAGCAGCAAGGGACAGGATAAAGAAAAACTGTTTTTT. It encodes CASSKGQDKEKLFF.